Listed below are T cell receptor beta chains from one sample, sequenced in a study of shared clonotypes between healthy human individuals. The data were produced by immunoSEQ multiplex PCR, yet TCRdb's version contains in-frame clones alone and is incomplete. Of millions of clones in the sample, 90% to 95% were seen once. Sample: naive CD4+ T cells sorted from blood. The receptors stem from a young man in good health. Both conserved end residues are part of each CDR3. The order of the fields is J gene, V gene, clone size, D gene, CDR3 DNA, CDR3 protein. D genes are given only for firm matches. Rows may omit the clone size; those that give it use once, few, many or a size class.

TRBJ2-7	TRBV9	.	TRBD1	TGTGCCAGCAGCGTGACAGGGAGACCTGACGAGCAGTACTTC	CASSVTGRPDEQYF
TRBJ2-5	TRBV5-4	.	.	TGTGCCAGCAGCTTGCCGAATAACCAAGAGACCCAGTACTTC	CASSLPNNQETQYF
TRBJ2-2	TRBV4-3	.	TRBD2	TGCGCCAGCAGCCAAGGGGAGGGCCGGGGGACCGGGGAGCTGTTTTTT	CASSQGEGRGTGELFF
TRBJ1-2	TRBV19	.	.	TGTGCCAGTAGCATAACGCAGAACTATGGCTACACCTTC	CASSITQNYGYTF
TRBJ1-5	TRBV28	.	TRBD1	TGTGCCAGCAGTACCGGGACAGGGGCTGGTCAGCCCCAGCATTTT	CASSTGTGAGQPQHF
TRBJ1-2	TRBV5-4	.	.	TGTGCCAGCAGCGGAACGGGGCAATGGGATGGCTACACCTTC	CASSGTGQWDGYTF
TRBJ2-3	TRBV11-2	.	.	TGTGCCAGCAGCTTAGTTGGCAGGGTCACAGATACGCAGTATTTT	CASSLVGRVTDTQYF
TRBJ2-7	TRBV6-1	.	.	TGTGCCAGCAAGATCGTGACAGCGTACTACGAGCAGTACTTC	CASKIVTAYYEQYF
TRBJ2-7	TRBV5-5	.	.	TGTGCCAGCAGCTCGACGCAGGGGAACGGCGAGCAGTACTTC	CASSSTQGNGEQYF
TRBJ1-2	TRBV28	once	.	TGTGCCAGCAGCCTTGGGGCTGGCTATGGCTACACCTTC	CASSLGAGYGYTF
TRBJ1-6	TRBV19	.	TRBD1	TGTGCCAGTAGTATGACAGGGTTTAATTCACCCCTCCACTTT	CASSMTGFNSPLHF
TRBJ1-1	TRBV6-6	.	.	TGTGCCAGCACCGTCGAGCAGGCCACAGTAGCTTTCTTT	CASTVEQATVAFF
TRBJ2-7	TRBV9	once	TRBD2	TGTGCCAGCAGCGCCCATGAGGGACTAGCGGGACCCTACGAGCAGTACTTC	CASSAHEGLAGPYEQYF
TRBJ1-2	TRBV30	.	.	TGTGCCTGGAGTAACAGGGAGCGGGTCTATGGCTACACCTTC	CAWSNRERVYGYTF
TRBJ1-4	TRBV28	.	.	TGTGCCAGCAGTCCCCAGGGAAGGGGAGGGGAAAAACTGTTTTTT	CASSPQGRGGEKLFF
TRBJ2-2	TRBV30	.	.	TGTGCCTGGAGGGGACTCGGCGGGACCGGGGAGCTGTTTTTT	CAWRGLGGTGELFF
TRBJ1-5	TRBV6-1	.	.	TGTGCCAGCAGTGATCATCGGCAGGGTCGGCAGCCCCAGCATTTT	CASSDHRQGRQPQHF
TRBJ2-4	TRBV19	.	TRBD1	TGTGCCAGTAGTGGGACAGGGAGCGCCAAAAACATTCAGTACTTC	CASSGTGSAKNIQYF
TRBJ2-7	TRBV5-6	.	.	TGTGCCAGCAGCTTGCCAGGGGGGAAGTACGAGCAGTACTTC	CASSLPGGKYEQYF
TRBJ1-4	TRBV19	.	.	TGTGCCAGCTCACCTTGGGGTGCAACTAATGAAAAACTGTTTTTT	CASSPWGATNEKLFF
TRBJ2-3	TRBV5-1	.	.	TGCGCCAGCAGCTCTAAGAGACTACCCACAGATACGCAGTATTTT	CASSSKRLPTDTQYF
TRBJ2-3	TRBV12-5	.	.	TGTGCTAGTGGTTTGAGATGGCTAGCGACCTCCACCACAGATACGCAGTATTTT	CASGLRWLATSTTDTQYF
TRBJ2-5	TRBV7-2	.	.	TGTGCCAGCAGTTCGGCTGTCGAAGAGACCCAGTACTTC	CASSSAVEETQYF
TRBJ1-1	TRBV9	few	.	TGTGCCAGCAGCGTACCCCAACAAGCTTTCTTT	CASSVPQQAFF
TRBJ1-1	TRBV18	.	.	TGTGCCAGCTCCCTGAGGACGGGCGGACAGAACACTGAAGCTTTCTTT	CASSLRTGGQNTEAFF
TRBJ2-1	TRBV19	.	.	TGTGCCAGTAGTATAACTTCCAACCCAACAGTGGGGTTCTTC	CASSITSNPTVGFF
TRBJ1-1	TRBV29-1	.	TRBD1	TGCAGCGTTGGGAGTACAGGGGGCGAGACTGAAGCTTTCTTT	CSVGSTGGETEAFF
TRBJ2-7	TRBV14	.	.	TGTGCCAGCAGCCAAGATCGGGTTGAGCAGTACTTC	CASSQDRVEQYF
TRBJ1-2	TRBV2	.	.	TGTGCCAGCAGTGTCACAAGCCACAACCCCTATGGCTACACCTTC	CASSVTSHNPYGYTF
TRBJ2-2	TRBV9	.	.	TGTGCCAGCAGAAAGGACACGAACACCGGGGAGCTGTTTTTT	CASRKDTNTGELFF
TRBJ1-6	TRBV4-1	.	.	TGCGCCAGCAGCCAATTCGTGGCCCTCAAGGGATATAATTCACCCCTCCACTTT	CASSQFVALKGYNSPLHF
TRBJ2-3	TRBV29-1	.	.	TGCAGCGTTGAGAAGTTAGGAGATACGCAGTATTTT	CSVEKLGDTQYF
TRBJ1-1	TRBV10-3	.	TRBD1	TGTGCCATCAGATCGGACAGGGATGACACTGAAGCTTTCTTT	CAIRSDRDDTEAFF
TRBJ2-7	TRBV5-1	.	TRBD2	TGCGCCAGCAGCAACGGACTAGCTTACTACGAGCAGTACTTC	CASSNGLAYYEQYF
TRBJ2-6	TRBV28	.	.	TGTGCCACCACTCCCTGGACAGACTCTGGGGCCAACGTCCTGACTTTC	CATTPWTDSGANVLTF
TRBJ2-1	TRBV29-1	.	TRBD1	TGCAGCGCAAACCGGGACAGGGGGAGCGATGAGCAGTTCTTC	CSANRDRGSDEQFF
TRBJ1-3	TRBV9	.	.	TGTGCCAGCAGCCCTACCCAGGGAGGCCTCTCTGGAAACACCATATATTTT	CASSPTQGGLSGNTIYF
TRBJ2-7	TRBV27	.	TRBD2	TGTGCCAGCAGTTTCGGGGACTACCCTAGCGAGCAGTACTTC	CASSFGDYPSEQYF
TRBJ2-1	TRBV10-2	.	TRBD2	TGCGCCAGCAGGGAGTTAGCGGGGGGGCCCTCTGAGCAGTTCTTC	CASRELAGGPSEQFF
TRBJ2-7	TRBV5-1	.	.	TGCGCCAGCGAGCTTTCGCACCCCCCGGCCTACGAGCAGTACTTC	CASELSHPPAYEQYF
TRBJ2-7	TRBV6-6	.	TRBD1	TGTGCCAGCAGTCCGGGACAGGGGTCGTACGAGCAGTACTTC	CASSPGQGSYEQYF
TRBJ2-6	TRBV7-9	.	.	TGTGCCAGCAGCCGTCGGGGAGCGATGGCCAGCTCTGGGGCCAACGTCCTGACTTTC	CASSRRGAMASSGANVLTF
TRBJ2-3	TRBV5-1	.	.	TGCGCCAGCAAGACCGATCCTTTGGTGGATACGCAGTATTTT	CASKTDPLVDTQYF
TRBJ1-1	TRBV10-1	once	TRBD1	TGCGCCAGCAGGGGGACAGGGGTGGACACTGAAGCTTTCTTT	CASRGTGVDTEAFF
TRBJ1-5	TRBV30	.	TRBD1	TGTGCCTGGAGTTCCGGACAGGGAGGGAATCAGCCCCAGCATTTT	CAWSSGQGGNQPQHF
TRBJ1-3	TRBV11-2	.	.	TGTGCCAGCAGCTATGACCCGGGGGGAAACACCATATATTTT	CASSYDPGGNTIYF
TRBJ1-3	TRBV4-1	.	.	TGCGCCAGCAGCCAAGAGGGCAGCTCCTCTGGAAACACCATATATTTT	CASSQEGSSSGNTIYF
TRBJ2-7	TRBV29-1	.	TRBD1	TGCAGCGACCCGGGACAGGGGACCTACGAGCAGTACTTC	CSDPGQGTYEQYF
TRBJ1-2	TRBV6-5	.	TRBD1	TGTGCCAGCAGTTACTTCGGGACAGCCGGTGGCTACACCTTC	CASSYFGTAGGYTF
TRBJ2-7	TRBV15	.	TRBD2	TGTGCCACCAGCATTCCCGGGACTAGCTACGAGCAGTACTTC	CATSIPGTSYEQYF
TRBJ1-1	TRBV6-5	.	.	TGTGCCAGCAGTAGAAGGACAGACACTGAAGCTTTCTTT	CASSRRTDTEAFF
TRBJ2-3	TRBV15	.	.	TGTGCCACCAGCAGAGGCGCGGGACCCACAGATACGCAGTATTTT	CATSRGAGPTDTQYF
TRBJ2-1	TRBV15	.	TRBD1	TGTGCCACCAGGGGAACAGGGGGGAATGAGCAGTTCTTC	CATRGTGGNEQFF
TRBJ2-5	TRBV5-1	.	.	TGCGCCAGCAGCTTTCAGGAAGAGACCCAGTACTTC	CASSFQEETQYF
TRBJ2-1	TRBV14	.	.	TGTGCCAGCAGCCGGCAGTACTACAATGAGCAGTTCTTC	CASSRQYYNEQFF
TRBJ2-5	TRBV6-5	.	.	TGTGCCAGCAGTTACTCGGGCGGCCAAGAGACCCAGTACTTC	CASSYSGGQETQYF
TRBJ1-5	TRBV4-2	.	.	TGTGCCAGCAGCCAAGGGGACACCACAAACCAGCCCCAGCATTTT	CASSQGDTTNQPQHF
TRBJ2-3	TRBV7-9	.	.	TGTGCCAGCAGCTACAGGGACACAGATACGCAGTATTTT	CASSYRDTDTQYF
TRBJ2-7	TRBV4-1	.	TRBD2	TGCGCCAGCAGCCAAGTCAGAGTTGGACTAGCGGACCCCTACGAGCAGTACTTC	CASSQVRVGLADPYEQYF
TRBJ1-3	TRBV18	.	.	TGTGCCAGCTCACCGAACGGTTATCGAAGCTCTGGAAACACCATATATTTT	CASSPNGYRSSGNTIYF